This T cell receptor (beta chain) was sequenced for a study of blood T cells in healthy people across ages. Healthy Caucasians from Russia aged roughly 6 to 95 served as donors. Every sample gave at least 5 micrograms of total RNA when it was extracted. V lost 0 bases to trimming and J lost 11 bases; unmatched junction nucleotides: 9. This CDR3 is built from 15 residues. CDR1 is SQVTM, CDR2 ANQGSEA, per germline. For the second PCR, which ran for roughly 6 to 12 cycles, a sample-barcoded 5' primer and a J-beta primer mix were used. TCRdb re-called the 5' RACE reads through MiXCR, storing one row per CDR3 protein. The sample holds 800,000 to 950,000 distinct CDR3 sequences, 25% to 30% seen once. Another study also made use of these data, one on T cells of mothers and their children. That paper states: Once extracted, all RNA went into cDNA synthesis at about 1.4 ug per 15 ul. There were over 10 million TCR beta CDR3 reads from each mother and a few million from each child.

Sequenced material: blood. This receptor was taken from a woman aged 40 to 50 in good health. The rearrangement joins TRBV29-1 to TRBJ2-5; 13 nucleotides match TRBD2. The CDR3 bases are TGCAGCGTTGAAGATGCACTAGCGGGGGGGCGAGAGCAGTACTTC. It yields the protein CSVEDALAGGREQYF.